This T cell receptor beta chain was retrieved from a study of blood T cells in healthy people across ages. The second PCR ran 7 to 11 cycles with a sample-barcoded 5' primer and J-beta primers. Each CDR3 protein gets one entry after TCRdb re-called the 5' RACE reads with MiXCR. Of roughly 700,000 distinct CDR3 sequences in the sample, about 25% were seen once. A single count supports this clonotype. The J segment lost 0 bases and the V segment lost 5 bases, leaving 6 bases of the junction unmatched. This CDR3 is built from 16 residues. Germline loops: CDR1 SEHNR, CDR2 FQNEAQ (reference sequence). These records were also assigned to another study, of T cells of mothers and their children.

Source material: blood. The receptor was derived from a boy aged 5-17 years in good health. The chain combines TRBV7-9 with TRBJ2-1; 8 bases are a match to TRBD2. CDR3 sequence: CASSASGGSSYNEQFF. CDR3 nucleotide sequence: TGTGCCAGCAGCGCGAGCGGGGGAAGCTCCTACAATGAGCAGTTCTTC.